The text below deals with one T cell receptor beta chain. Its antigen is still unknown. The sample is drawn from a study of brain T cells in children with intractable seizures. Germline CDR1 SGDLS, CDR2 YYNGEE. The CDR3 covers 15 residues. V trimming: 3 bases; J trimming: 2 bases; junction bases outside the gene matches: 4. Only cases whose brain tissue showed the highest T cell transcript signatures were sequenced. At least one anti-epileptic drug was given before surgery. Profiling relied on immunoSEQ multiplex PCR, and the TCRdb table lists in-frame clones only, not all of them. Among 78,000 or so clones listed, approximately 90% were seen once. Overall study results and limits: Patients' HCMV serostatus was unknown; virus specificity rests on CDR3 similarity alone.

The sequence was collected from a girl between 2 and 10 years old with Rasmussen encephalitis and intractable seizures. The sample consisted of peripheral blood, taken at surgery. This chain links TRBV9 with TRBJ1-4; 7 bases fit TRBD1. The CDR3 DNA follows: TGTGCCAGCAGCGCCTCGGACAGGACTAATGAAAAACTGTTTTTT. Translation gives CASSASDRTNEKLFF.